The entry below gives a single T cell receptor (beta chain) sequence along with its context. The record originates from a study of Ad26.COV2.S vaccination and SARS-CoV-2 variants. Trimming removed 1 base at V and 1 base at J, with 7 bases between. The CDR3 has 14 residues. Germline V lookup: CDR1 MNHNY, CDR2 SVGAGI (reference sequence). Indicated treatment: about 20 received Ad26.COV2.S at low or high dose, single or two shots; 5 received placebo; per-sample allocation not given. Sampling was done on day 63 after the first vaccine or placebo injection. Profiling relied on immunoSEQ multiplex PCR, and the TCRdb table lists in-frame clones only, not all of them. The data hold more than 250,000 clones, with about 90% observed a single time.

This chain joins TRBV6-6 and TRBJ1-1; the D is unclear. The sample here was peripheral blood, taken in a trial of Ad26.COV2.S vaccine versus placebo. The clonotype comes from a person between 18 and 65 years old who received the Ad26.COV2.S COVID-19 vaccine or a placebo. The CDR3 DNA follows: TGTGCCAGCAGTTACTACGGGGAGAACACTGAAGCTTTCTTT. It specifies CASSYYGENTEAFF.